The 29 T cell receptor beta chains listed next were all sequenced from one sample in a study of T-cell reconstitution after alpha-beta-depleted transplantation in children. As it was prepared, the TCRbeta library received unique molecular identifiers. TCRdb re-analysed the PCR reads in MiXCR, keeping a single row per CDR3 protein. The sample contains 600,000 or so distinct CDR3 sequences, under 25% of which appear only once. Source: PBMCs, mostly from graft donor cells, taken 360 days after TCRalphabeta/CD19-depleted stem cell transplant. Receptors were obtained from a boy in the first two years of life who had a stem cell transplant for acute myeloid leukemia, so the T cells may come from the graft donor.

This chain uses TRBV5-5 with TRBJ1-1; D unclear. Germline V gives CDR1 SGHKS, CDR2 YYEKEE (reference sequence). The CDR3 runs to 15 residues. The germline V and J ends were trimmed by 0 bases and 4 bases, with 13 bases remaining between them. The CDR3 is CASSLDPDGTTEAFF. CDR3 DNA sequence: TGTGCCAGCAGCTTGGACCCGGACGGAACCACTGAAGCTTTCTTT.

The chain links TRBV7-9 to TRBJ1-1, with D tentatively TRBD1 (6 bases). Germline V lookup: CDR1 SEHNR, CDR2 FQNEAQ (reference sequence). This CDR3 is 14 amino acids long. V was clipped by 2 bases and J by 6 bases, with 13 bases between them. For the CDR3, the DNA is TGTGCCAGCAGCTTATACAGGGAAGTCGCTGAAGCTTTCTTT. Its protein is CASSLYREVAEAFF.

The rearrangement links TRBV10-3 to TRBJ2-5; 8 nucleotides align to TRBD1. With 4 bases clipped from V and 4 bases from J, the junction kept 11 bases outside the gene matches. This CDR3 is 16 amino acids long. Germline lookup yields CDR1 ENHRY and CDR2 SYGVKD. CDR3 DNA: TGTGCCATCAGTGGTGGAACAGGGGGACGTGGAGAGACCCAGTACTTC. Amino acids: CAISGGTGGRGETQYF.

The chain is built from TRBV20-1 and TRBJ1-2; D not certain. This CDR3 spans 15 amino acids. CDR1 is DFQATT, CDR2 SNEGSKA, per germline (reference sequence). V was shortened by 3 bases and J by 0 bases, with 14 bases between the two germline ends. The CDR3 region has the DNA TGCAGTGCTAGGGAACCATTACGGCCTAACTATGGCTACACCTTC. It specifies CSAREPLRPNYGYTF.

There are many counts of this clonotype. The CDR3 reads CASSGKQGDETQYF. The CDR3 nucleotides are TGTGCCAGCAGCGGTAAACAGGGGGACGAGACCCAGTACTTC. The genes are TRBV7-8 and TRBJ2-5; 8 positions match TRBD1. J gave up 5 bases and V 5 bases, and 7 bases lay outside the gene matches. The CDR3 totals 14 residues. Germline assignment: CDR1 SGHVS and CDR2 FQNEAQ.

This clonotype has ten or more counts. The rearrangement links TRBV20-1 to TRBJ2-1; 11 bases line up with TRBD1. Germline V gene sequence: CDR1 DFQATT, CDR2 SNEGSKA (reference sequence). The CDR3 has 16 amino acids. After removal of 1 base from V and 8 bases from J, the junction contained 10 bases not matched to a gene. The CDR3 spells CSARGTGGAGMDEQFF. For the CDR3, the DNA is TGCAGTGCTAGAGGGACAGGGGGCGCGGGGATGGATGAGCAGTTCTTC.

The chain is built from TRBV12-3 or TRBV12-4 and TRBJ2-3; D unclear. Trimming stripped 3 bases from V and 2 bases from J, with 9 bases between. The CDR3 length is 14 residues. The CDR3 DNA follows: TGTGCCAGCAGTTTTGCTAGGCCCACAGATACGCAGTATTTT. Encoded protein: CASSFARPTDTQYF.

This clonotype was counted many times. The rearrangement uses TRBV28 and TRBJ2-5; D ambiguous. The CDR3 covers 12 residues. Deletions cut 7 bases from V and 0 bases from J, with 6 bases between. Germline values: CDR1 MDHEN, CDR2 SYDVKM. The CDR3 sequence is CASKDHQETQYF. Here the CDR3 DNA reads TGTGCCAGCAAGGATCACCAAGAGACCCAGTACTTC. The full variable domain, in which reference TRBV28 and TRBJ2-5 provide the parts outside the CDR3, is DVKVTQSSRYLVKRTGEKVFLECVQDMDHENMFWYRQDPGLGLRLIYFSYDVKMKEKGDIPEGYSVSREKKERFSLILESASTNQTSMYLCASKDHQETQYFGPGTRLLVL.

The chain carries TRBV6-2 or TRBV6-3 and TRBJ2-3; D uncertain. V lost 4 bases and J lost 3, with 14 bases in between. The CDR3 totals 15 residues. Germline V gives CDR1 MNHEY, CDR2 SVGEGT. The CDR3 sequence: CASSSPVAPTDTQYF. The CDR3 DNA is TGTGCCAGCAGTTCTCCGGTGGCCCCAACAGATACGCAGTATTTT.

This clonotype occurred a few times. This chain links TRBV20-1 with TRBJ2-1; a weak D match, TRBD2 (7 bases). CDR1 DFQATT and CDR2 SNEGSKA come from the germline V gene (reference sequence). The CDR3 is made up of 14 amino acids. The V and J ends lost 5 bases and 8 bases respectively, with 19 bases between them. The DNA of the CDR3 is TGCAGTGCTGAGTGGGGGGGGGGCGAATATGAGCAGTTCTTC. Translating it yields CSAEWGGGEYEQFF.

There are a few counts of this clonotype. The chain has TRBV20-1 and TRBJ2-3; a possible D gene is TRBD2 (6 bases). Trimming took off 0 bases at V and 6 bases at J, with 19 bases between the two ends. The germline V gene encodes CDR1 DFQATT and CDR2 SNEGSKA (reference sequence). The CDR3 extends over 16 amino acids. Here the CDR3 reads CSARDDIGGLGDTQYF. For the CDR3, the DNA is TGCAGTGCTAGAGATGATATCGGAGGGCTCGGGGATACGCAGTATTTT.

In the case of this clonotype: Relative to the germline gene, one junction end is altered; a read error may explain this. The rearrangement joins TRBV12-3 or TRBV12-4 to TRBJ2-3, with D perhaps matching TRBD1 (6 bases). The CDR3 has 15 amino acids. CDR3 sequence: CASSFPTGGTNTQYF. The DNA for the CDR3 is TGTGCCAGCAGTTTCCCGACAGGAGGCACAAATACGCAGTATTTT.

This clonotype has more than one count but fewer than ten. The chain has TRBV15 and TRBJ1-1; no reliable D call. Germline V gives CDR1 LNHNV, CDR2 YYDKDF (reference sequence). This CDR3 region has 15 residues. Trimming took off 5 bases at V and 3 bases at J, with 16 bases between the two ends. The CDR3, as DNA: TGTGCCACCAGCGGAGTCCGTAACGGGGACACTGAAGCTTTCTTT. The encoded protein is CATSGVRNGDTEAFF.

This clonotype was observed at least ten times. This chain links TRBV20-1 with TRBJ2-5, with 9 bases fitting TRBD2. CDR1 DFQATT and CDR2 SNEGSKA come from the germline V gene (reference sequence). With 4 bases clipped from V and 5 bases from J, the junction kept 8 bases outside the gene matches. The CDR3 covers 14 residues. The CDR3 reads CSANLAGAAETQYF. CDR3 bases: TGCAGTGCTAATTTAGCGGGGGCAGCCGAGACCCAGTACTTC.

This clonotype appeared a single time. The V call is TRBV11-3, the J call TRBJ2-5; D is unresolved. The CDR3 extends over 15 amino acids. Germline CDR1 and CDR2: SGHNT and YENEEA. Trimming took 6 bases from V and 5 from J, leaving 19 bases between them. This CDR3 reads CASSPSLTPRETQYF. CDR3 in DNA: TGTGCCAGCAGTCCCTCTCTTACGCCCCGGGAGACCCAGTACTTC.

This chain joins TRBV14 and TRBJ1-1; no clear D gene. CDR1 is SGHDN, CDR2 FVKESK, per germline. The germline V and J ends were trimmed by 5 bases and 7 bases, with 14 bases remaining between them. CDR3 length: 13 amino acids. CDR3 DNA sequence: TGTGCCAGCAGCGAAAGAGTTTCTAGTGAAGCTTTCTTT. Translated: CASSERVSSEAFF.

J is TRBJ2-7 and V is TRBV27; TRBD1 might be the D (5 bases). From germline, CDR1 is MNHEY and CDR2 SMNVEV (reference sequence). Between the trimmed V and J ends, which lost 6 bases and 4 bases, there was a span of 7 bases. The CDR3 sequence is 11 residues long. CDR3 residues: CASRHRYEQYF. The CDR3 DNA reads as TGTGCCAGCAGGCACAGGTACGAGCAGTACTTC.

This clonotype has a count of ten or more. This sequence joins TRBV2 and TRBJ2-5, with D perhaps TRBD2 (6 bases). The CDR3 is 15 residues long. Trimming removed 4 bases from V and 3 bases from J, with 15 bases in between. Looked up from germline, CDR1 is SNHLY and CDR2 is FYNNEI. CDR3 residues: CASSVVGTQKETQYF. The CDR3 region has the DNA TGTGCCAGCAGTGTAGTGGGGACTCAAAAAGAGACCCAGTACTTC.

The sample holds a few counts of this clonotype. The chain links TRBV5-6 to TRBJ2-7; D is tentatively TRBD1 or TRBD2 (5 bases each). Trimming took off 4 bases at V and 2 bases at J, with 13 bases between the two ends. CDR1 SGHDT and CDR2 YYEEEE come from the germline V gene. CDR3 length: 14 residues. The DNA for the CDR3 is TGTGCCAGCAGCCAAGAGGGACGGCCCTACGAGCAGTACGTC. This translates into CASSQEGRPYEQYV.

Ten or more counts support this clonotype. The chain combines TRBV11-2 with TRBJ1-6, with 7 bases fitting TRBD1. Trimming at V came to 1 base and at J to 8 bases, leaving 5 bases not matched to a gene. CDR1 SGHAT and CDR2 FQNNGV come from the germline V gene. This CDR3 comprises 15 residues. CDR3 loop: CASSLAAGGYSPLHF. The CDR3 nucleotides read TGTGCCAGCAGCTTAGCGGCAGGGGGTTATTCACCCCTCCACTTT.

V and J are TRBV9 and TRBJ2-7; no definite D call. Germline CDR1 reads SGDLS; CDR2 reads YYNGEE. With 0 bases removed from V and 6 bases from J, the gap between germline ends came to 7 bases. The CDR3 is 12 residues long. The CDR3 coding sequence is TGTGCCAGCAGCGTAGAGGGTAGCGAGCAGTACTTC. Translation: CASSVEGSEQYF.

This clonotype showed up just a few times. This sequence joins TRBV5-1 and TRBJ2-3, with D possibly TRBD2 on 6 matching bases. The CDR3 is 15 amino acids. CDR1 SGHRS and CDR2 YFSETQ come from the germline V gene. Trimming removed 4 bases from V and 3 bases from J, with 15 bases in between. The CDR3 region is CASSPPAGITDTQYF. CDR3 nucleotides: TGCGCCAGCAGCCCCCCGGCGGGGATAACAGATACGCAGTATTTT. Using reference TRBV5-1 and TRBJ2-3 for the parts outside the CDR3, the full variable domain is KAGVTQTPRYLIKTRGQQVTLSCSPISGHRSVSWYQQTPGQGLQFLFEYFSETQRNKGNFPGRFSGRQFSNSRSEMNVSTLELGDSALYLCASSPPAGITDTQYFGPGTRLTVL.

This clonotype turned up a few times. The chain couples TRBV4-3 to TRBJ2-5, with a weak D call TRBD2 (7 bases). The V gene's germline CDR1 is LGHNA and CDR2 YSLEER. V was clipped by 0 bases and J by 5 bases, with 16 bases between them. The CDR3 is 16 amino acids. CDR3 loop: CASSQDRGGRRETQYF. The CDR3 DNA reads as TGCGCCAGCAGCCAAGATAGGGGGGGTAGACGGGAGACCCAGTACTTC.

The CDR3 sequence is CAKHGHLAKNIQYF. In DNA form, the CDR3 reads TGTGCCAAACACGGGCATCTAGCCAAAAACATTCAGTACTTC. The chain couples TRBV6-1 to TRBJ2-4; D gene unclear. This CDR3 has 14 amino acids. Deletions cut 10 bases from V and 0 bases from J, with 13 bases between. Germline V gives CDR1 MNHNS, CDR2 SASEGT.

This clonotype was detected a few times. The chain employs TRBV9 and TRBJ2-5; 9 positions match TRBD1. This CDR3 spans 16 amino acids. Trimming removed 3 bases from V and 4 bases from J; junction bases left unmatched: 10. Germline CDR1 is SGDLS and CDR2 is YYNGEE. DNA of the CDR3: TGTGCCAGCAGCGAGGGAGGGACAGGGCTTGGAGAGACCCAGTACTTC. This gives the protein CASSEGGTGLGETQYF.

The CDR3 nucleotides are TGCAGTGCTTGGACAGGCCAAGAGACCCAGTACTTC. It translates to CSAWTGQETQYF. V is TRBV20-1 and J is TRBJ2-5; 7 bases map to TRBD1. The V and J ends lost 5 bases and 1 base, in that order; junction bases with no gene match: 1. The CDR3 is 12 residues long. The germline gives CDR1 DFQATT, CDR2 SNEGSKA (reference sequence).

This clonotype was detected ten times or more. The chain has TRBV12-3 or TRBV12-4 and TRBJ2-3; D is uncertain. Trimming left V 8 bases short and J 0 bases short, with 6 bases between. The CDR3 has 12 amino acids. CDR3 region: CASLTSTDTQYF. The DNA of the CDR3 is TGTGCCAGCTTGACCAGCACAGATACGCAGTATTTT.

This clonotype came up many times. V usage is TRBV29-1 and J usage is TRBJ2-3; 7 bases align to TRBD1. Trimming took 5 bases from V and 2 from J; bases not matched to a gene: 4. There are 13 residues in the CDR3. Germline CDR1 and CDR2: SQVTM and ANQGSEA. In DNA form, the CDR3 reads TGCAGCGTTAGGGGGCGCTACACAGATACGCAGTATTTT. It is translated as CSVRGRYTDTQYF.

This clonotype was observed at least ten times. The V and J genes are TRBV20-1 and TRBJ2-7, with D perhaps TRBD2 (6 bases). Germline CDR1 DFQATT, CDR2 SNEGSKA (reference sequence). V lost 4 bases, J lost 1 base, and 11 bases lay in between. This CDR3 has 13 amino acids. The chain's CDR3 is CSATRDWSYEQYV. The CDR3 region has the DNA TGCAGTGCTACCCGGGACTGGTCCTACGAGCAGTACGTC.